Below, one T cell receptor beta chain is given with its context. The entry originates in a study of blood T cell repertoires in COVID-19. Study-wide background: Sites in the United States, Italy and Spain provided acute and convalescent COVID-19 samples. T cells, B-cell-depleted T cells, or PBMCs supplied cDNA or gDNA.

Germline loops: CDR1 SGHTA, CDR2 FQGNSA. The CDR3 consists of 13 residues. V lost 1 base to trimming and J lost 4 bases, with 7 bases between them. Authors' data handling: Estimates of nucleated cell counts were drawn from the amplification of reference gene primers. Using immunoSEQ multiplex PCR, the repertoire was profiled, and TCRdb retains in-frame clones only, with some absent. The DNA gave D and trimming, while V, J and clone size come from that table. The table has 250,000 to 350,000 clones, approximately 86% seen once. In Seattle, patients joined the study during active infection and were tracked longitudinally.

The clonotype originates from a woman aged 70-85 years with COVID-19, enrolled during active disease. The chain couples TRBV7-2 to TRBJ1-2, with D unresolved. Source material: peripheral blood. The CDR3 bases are TGTGCCAGCAGCTTAGAAACGGGCTATGGCTACACCTTC. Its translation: CASSLETGYGYTF.